A selection of T cell receptor beta chains follows, all from one sample in a study of low-dose radiotherapy and immunotherapy resistance in tumors. TCRdb fed the reads into MiXCR, producing one record per CDR3 protein. The sample has 35,000 to 50,000 distinct CDR3 sequences, roughly a third seen once. The specimen comprised PBMCs, sampled before treatment. These receptors were taken from a male donor with gallbladder cancer. The CDR3 runs from the conserved cysteine through the conserved F or W. Each record gives: clone size, V gene, J gene, D gene, CDR3 protein, CDR3 DNA. A D gene is named only where the DNA matches it firmly. The size entry is marked missing in some rows and otherwise reads once, few, many or a size class.

.	TRBV19	TRBJ1-1	.	CASSIKPELFSEAFF	TGTGCCAGTAGTATCAAGCCGGAACTATTTTCTGAAGCTTTCTTT
.	TRBV28	TRBJ2-2	.	CASSSRSSSPGELFF	TGTGCCAGCAGTTCGCGGAGTTCAAGCCCCGGGGAGCTGTTTTTT
many	TRBV2	TRBJ1-5	.	CASSEGSEFQPQHF	TGTGCCAGCAGTGAAGGTTCGGAGTTTCAGCCCCAGCATTTT
many	TRBV2	TRBJ1-1	.	CASSGEGNTEAFF	TGTGCCAGCAGTGGGGAGGGGAACACTGAAGCTTTCTTT
once	TRBV5-1	TRBJ2-7	TRBD1	CARPGTGQVYYEQYF	TGCGCCAGGCCCGGGACGGGACAGGTCTACTACGAGCAGTACTTC
.	TRBV12-3/TRBV12-4	TRBJ2-1	TRBD2	CASRHSRGGSYNEQFF	TGTGCCAGCAGACATTCCCGGGGGGGATCCTACAATGAGCAGTTCTTC
few	TRBV5-1	TRBJ2-2	.	CASSLGQSTGELLFF	TGCGCCAGCAGCTTGGGACAGTCCACCGGGGAGCTGCTGTTTTTT
many	TRBV20-1	TRBJ2-5	.	CSATDGKETQYF	TGCAGTGCTACCGACGGTAAAGAGACCCAGTACTTC
many	TRBV20-1	TRBJ2-7	TRBD2	CSAISILADTYEQYF	TGCAGTGCCATTAGCATCCTAGCGGATACCTACGAGCAGTACTTC
many	TRBV5-1	TRBJ2-3	.	CASSVPGTDTQYF	TGCGCCAGCAGCGTTCCGGGCACAGATACGCAGTATTTT
.	TRBV24-1	TRBJ2-3	TRBD1	CATSTGGTDTQYF	TGTGCCACCTCAACAGGGGGTACAGATACGCAGTATTTT
many	TRBV7-8	TRBJ2-7	TRBD1	CASSSGSRTGFYEQYF	TGTGCCAGCAGCTCCGGATCCAGGACAGGATTCTACGAGCAGTACTTC
many	TRBV12-3/TRBV12-4	TRBJ2-2	.	CASSLTGSNTGELFF	TGTGCCAGCAGTTTAACAGGGTCGAACACCGGGGAGCTGTTTTTT
few	TRBV7-2	TRBJ2-3	TRBD2	CASSLAGLVVPDTQYF	TGTGCCAGCAGCTTAGCGGGACTAGTGGTCCCAGATACGCAGTATTTT
.	TRBV27	TRBJ2-7	.	CASSLPVLYAKTGPTDYEQYF	TGTGCCAGCAGTTTACCGGTTTTGTACGCCAAAACGGGTCCAACTGACTACGAGCAGTACTTC
many	TRBV5-1	TRBJ2-3	TRBD2	CASSGSGRDTDTQYF	TGCGCCAGCAGCGGTAGCGGGAGAGACACAGATACGCAGTATTTT
few	TRBV5-1	TRBJ2-3	.	CASSSSASAITDTQYF	TGCGCCAGCAGTTCCTCGGCTAGCGCCATCACAGATACGCAGTATTTT
.	TRBV20-1	TRBJ1-4	.	CSAHHGGLGGEKLFF	TGCAGTGCCCACCACGGGGGGCTCGGAGGTGAAAAACTGTTTTTT
many	TRBV2	TRBJ2-5	TRBD1	CASSEFLRDSQETQYF	TGTGCCAGCAGTGAGTTTCTCCGGGACAGCCAAGAGACCCAGTACTTC
many	TRBV15	TRBJ2-5	.	CATSRDRQTPQETQYF	TGTGCCACCAGCAGAGATCGGCAGACACCCCAAGAGACCCAGTACTTC
.	TRBV28	TRBJ2-6	.	CASSLLTGANVLTF	TGTGCCAGCAGTTTACTTACAGGGGCCAACGTCCTGACTTTC
many	TRBV11-3	TRBJ2-3	.	CASSQGEGRLDTQYF	TGTGCCAGCAGCCAAGGAGAGGGCCGCTTAGATACGCAGTATTTT
many	TRBV3-1	TRBJ2-1	TRBD2	CASSQTSGGDEQFF	TGTGCCAGCAGCCAGACTAGCGGGGGGGATGAGCAGTTCTTC
.	TRBV7-9	TRBJ2-7	.	CASSQSLYEQYF	TGTGCCAGCAGCCAATCTCTCTACGAGCAGTACTTC
once	TRBV5-1	TRBJ2-1	TRBD2	CASSLESGGGWNEQFF	TGCGCCAGCAGCTTGGAATCGGGGGGGGGCTGGAATGAGCAGTTCTTC
many	TRBV6-6	TRBJ1-1	TRBD1	CASSPGQGGRISTEAFF	TGTGCCAGCAGTCCCGGACAGGGGGGACGTATTAGCACTGAAGCTTTCTTT
.	TRBV6-2/TRBV6-3	TRBJ1-2	TRBD1	CASSYARTGGNYGYTF	TGTGCCAGCAGTTACGCCCGGACAGGGGGGAACTATGGCTACACCTTC